These 6 T cell receptor beta chains were all obtained from the same sample, sequenced in a study of patients and donors after allogeneic stem cell transplantation. MiXCR, applied by TCRdb to the RT-PCR reads, yields one record per CDR3 protein. The sample consists of hundreds of thousands of distinct CDR3 sequences, roughly 16% of them appearing once. The sample comprised blood, either unsorted or a sorted T cell fraction (not recorded which). The receptor source for this set is a human donor who was either an allogeneic HSCT recipient or a stem cell or donor lymphocyte infusion donor (not recorded which). It is not recorded whose cells these are; they may come from a transplant donor.

This chain uses TRBV11-2 with TRBJ2-7; D might be TRBD1 (6 bases). In germline, CDR1 is SGHAT, CDR2 FQNNGV. V lost 5 bases, J lost 0 bases, and 11 bases lay in between. This CDR3 region has 14 residues. The CDR3 here is CASSRTDSSYEQYF. The CDR3, as DNA: TGTGCCAGCAGCCGGACAGACAGCTCCTACGAGCAGTACTTC.

This clonotype was recorded a few times. This chain joins TRBV3-1 and TRBJ1-1; D perhaps matches TRBD1 (6 bases). CDR1 and CDR2 from the germline V gene are LGHDT and YNNKEL (reference sequence). This CDR3 contains 14 residues. V was trimmed by 3 bases and J by 0 bases, leaving 8 bases between them. The CDR3 loop is CASSHGGLNTEAFF. In DNA, the CDR3 is TGTGCCAGCAGCCATGGGGGCCTGAACACTGAAGCTTTCTTT.

The chain recombines TRBV6-6 with TRBJ1-2; D is uncertain. The germline gives CDR1 MNHNY, CDR2 SVGAGI (reference sequence). CDR3 length: 11 residues. The V end was cut by 8 bases, the J end by 7 bases, with 11 bases between. The CDR3 DNA is TGTGCCAGCGGTGATTGGGGTGGCTACACCTTC. Its protein product is CASGDWGGYTF.

The table lists this clonotype with a count of one. The rearrangement links TRBV15 to TRBJ1-1, with D possibly being TRBD1 (5 bases). Deletions cut 3 bases from V and 5 bases from J, with 22 bases between. CDR1 is LNHNV, CDR2 YYDKDF, per germline (reference sequence). The CDR3 spans 17 residues. The CDR3 reads CATSRATGAKGLTEAFF. The DNA for the CDR3 is TGTGCCACCAGCAGGGCCACAGGCGCAAAGGGATTGACTGAAGCTTTCTTT.

The J gene is TRBJ2-7, the V gene TRBV10-3; a weak D match, TRBD2 (5 bases). Germline V CDR1 and CDR2: ENHRY, SYGVKD. This CDR3 is built from 16 residues. Trimming took off 2 bases at V and 0 bases at J, with 14 bases between the two ends. The CDR3 DNA reads as TGTGCCATCAGTGAGCCTGGAGGTGCCCCCTCCTACGAGCAGTACTTC. Its protein product is CAISEPGGAPSYEQYF.

This clonotype has ten or more counts. V is TRBV5-1 and J is TRBJ2-3, with unresolved D. This CDR3 region has 11 residues. V was shortened by 0 bases and J by 8 bases, with 4 bases between the two germline ends. The V gene's germline CDR1 is SGHRS and CDR2 YFSETQ. CDR3 bases: TGCGCCAGCAGCTTGGCTGGTACGCAGTATTTT. It yields the protein CASSLAGTQYF.